Given below is one T cell receptor (beta chain) in context. The source of the sample is a study of cytomegalovirus exposure and HLA in healthy donors. Looked up from germline, CDR1 is SEHNR and CDR2 is FQNEAQ (reference sequence). V was pared by 7 bases and J by 6 bases, with 11 bases of the junction left unmatched. The CDR3 runs to 14 residues. The assay was immunoSEQ multiplex PCR, and TCRdb's table has in-frame clones only and misses some. The table lists 150,000 to 200,000 clones, 86% of them singletons. This sequence originates from a woman younger than 35 in good health and CMV-seronegative. The sequenced sample consisted of PBMCs. The gene calls are TRBV7-9 and TRBJ2-7; 8 bases align to TRBD1. This chain's CDR3 is CASNSGTGRSEQYF. The CDR3 bases are TGTGCCAGCAACTCCGGGACAGGACGCAGCGAGCAGTACTTC.